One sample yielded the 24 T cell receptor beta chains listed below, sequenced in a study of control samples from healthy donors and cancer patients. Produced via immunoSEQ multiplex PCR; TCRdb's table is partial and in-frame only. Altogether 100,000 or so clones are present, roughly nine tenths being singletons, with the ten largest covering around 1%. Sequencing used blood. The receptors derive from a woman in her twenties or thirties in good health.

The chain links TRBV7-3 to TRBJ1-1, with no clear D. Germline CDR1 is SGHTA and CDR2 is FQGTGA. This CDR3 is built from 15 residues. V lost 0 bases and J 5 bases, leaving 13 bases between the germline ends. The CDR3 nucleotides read TGTGCCAGCAGCTTAACGGGCGCAGGACGGACTGAAGCTTTCTTT. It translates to CASSLTGAGRTEAFF.

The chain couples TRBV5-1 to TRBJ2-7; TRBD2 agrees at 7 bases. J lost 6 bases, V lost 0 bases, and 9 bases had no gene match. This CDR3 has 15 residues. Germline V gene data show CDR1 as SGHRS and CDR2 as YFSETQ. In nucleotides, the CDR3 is TGCGCCAGCAGCTTGGTCCCGAAAGGGGAGGGCGAGCAGTACTTC. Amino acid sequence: CASSLVPKGEGEQYF.

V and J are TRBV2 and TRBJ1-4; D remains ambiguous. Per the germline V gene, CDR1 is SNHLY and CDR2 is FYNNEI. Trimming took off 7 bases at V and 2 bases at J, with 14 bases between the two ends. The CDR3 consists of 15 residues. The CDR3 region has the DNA TGTGCCAGCACCCCGCCGGCAGCCACTAATGAAAAACTGTTTTTT. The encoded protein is CASTPPAATNEKLFF.

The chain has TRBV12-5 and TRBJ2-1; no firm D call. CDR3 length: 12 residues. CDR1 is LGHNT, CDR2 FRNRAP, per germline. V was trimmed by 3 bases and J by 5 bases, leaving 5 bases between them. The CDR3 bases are TGTGCTAGTGGTTTTGGACACAATGAGCAGTTCTTC. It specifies CASGFGHNEQFF.

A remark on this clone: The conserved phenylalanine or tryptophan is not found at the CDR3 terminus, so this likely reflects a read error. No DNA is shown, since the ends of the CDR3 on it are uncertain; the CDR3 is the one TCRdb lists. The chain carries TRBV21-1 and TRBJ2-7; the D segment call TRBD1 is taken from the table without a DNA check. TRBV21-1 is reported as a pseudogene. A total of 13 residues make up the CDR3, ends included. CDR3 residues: CASSKAAKPQQGE.

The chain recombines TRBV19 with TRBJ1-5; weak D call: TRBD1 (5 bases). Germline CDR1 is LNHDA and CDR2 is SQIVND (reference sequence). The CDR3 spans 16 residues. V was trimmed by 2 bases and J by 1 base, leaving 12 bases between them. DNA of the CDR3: TGTGCCAGTAGTATACTCCAGGGCTTAAGCAATCAGCCCCAGCATTTT. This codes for CASSILQGLSNQPQHF.

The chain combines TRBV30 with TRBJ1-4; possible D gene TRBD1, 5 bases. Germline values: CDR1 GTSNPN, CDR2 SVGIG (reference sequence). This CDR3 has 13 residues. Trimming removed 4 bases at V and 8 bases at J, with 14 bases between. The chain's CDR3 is CAWNRQGREKLFF. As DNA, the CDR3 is TGTGCCTGGAATCGGCAGGGTCGGGAAAAACTGTTTTTT. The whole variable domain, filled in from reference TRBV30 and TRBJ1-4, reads SQTIHQWPATLVQPVGSPLSLECTVEGTSNPNLYWYRQAAGRGLQLLFYSVGIGQISSEVPQNLSASRPQDRQFILSSKKLLLSDSGFYLCAWNRQGREKLFFGSGTQLSVL.

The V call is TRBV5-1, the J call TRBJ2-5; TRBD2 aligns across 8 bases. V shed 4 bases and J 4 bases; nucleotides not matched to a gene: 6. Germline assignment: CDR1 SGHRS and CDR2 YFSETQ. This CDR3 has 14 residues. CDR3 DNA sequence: TGCGCCAGCAGCGGGGCGCTAGCGGGAGAGACCCAGTACTTC. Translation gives CASSGALAGETQYF.

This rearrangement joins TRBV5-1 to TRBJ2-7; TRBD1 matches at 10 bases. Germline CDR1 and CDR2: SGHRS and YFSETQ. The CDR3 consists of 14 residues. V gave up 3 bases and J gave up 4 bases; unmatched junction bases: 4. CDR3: CASSSDRGLYEQYF. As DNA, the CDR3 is TGCGCCAGCAGCTCAGACAGGGGGCTATACGAGCAGTACTTC. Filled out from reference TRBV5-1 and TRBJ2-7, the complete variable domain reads KAGVTQTPRYLIKTRGQQVTLSCSPISGHRSVSWYQQTPGQGLQFLFEYFSETQRNKGNFPGRFSGRQFSNSRSEMNVSTLELGDSALYLCASSSDRGLYEQYFGPGTRLTVT.

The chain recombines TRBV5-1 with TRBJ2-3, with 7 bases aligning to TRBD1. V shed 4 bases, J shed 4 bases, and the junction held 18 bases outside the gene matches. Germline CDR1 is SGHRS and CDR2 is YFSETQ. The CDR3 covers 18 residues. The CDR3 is CASSAGLTGRLGADTQYF. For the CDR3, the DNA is TGCGCCAGCAGCGCAGGACTGACAGGGCGTCTAGGGGCAGATACGCAGTATTTT. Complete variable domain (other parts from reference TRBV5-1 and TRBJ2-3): KAGVTQTPRYLIKTRGQQVTLSCSPISGHRSVSWYQQTPGQGLQFLFEYFSETQRNKGNFPGRFSGRQFSNSRSEMNVSTLELGDSALYLCASSAGLTGRLGADTQYFGPGTRLTVL.

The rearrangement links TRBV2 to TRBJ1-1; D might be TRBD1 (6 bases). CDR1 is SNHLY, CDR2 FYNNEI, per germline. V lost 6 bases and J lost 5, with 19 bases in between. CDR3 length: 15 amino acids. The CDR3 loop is CASRSFGGAGTEAFF. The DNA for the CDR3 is TGTGCCAGCAGGTCCTTTGGGGGCGCGGGAACTGAAGCTTTCTTT.

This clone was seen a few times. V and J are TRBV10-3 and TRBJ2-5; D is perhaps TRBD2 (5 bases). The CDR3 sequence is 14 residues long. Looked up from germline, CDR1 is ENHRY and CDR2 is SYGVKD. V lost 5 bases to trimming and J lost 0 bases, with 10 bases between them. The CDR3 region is CAISRGQDQETQYF. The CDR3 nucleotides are TGTGCCATCAGTCGAGGGCAGGACCAAGAGACCCAGTACTTC.

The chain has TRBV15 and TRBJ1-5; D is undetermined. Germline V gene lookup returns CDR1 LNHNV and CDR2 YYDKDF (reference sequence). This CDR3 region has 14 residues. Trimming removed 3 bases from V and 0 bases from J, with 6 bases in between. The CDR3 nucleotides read TGTGCCACCAGCAGTGACTATAGCAATCAGCCCCAGCATTTT. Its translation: CATSSDYSNQPQHF.

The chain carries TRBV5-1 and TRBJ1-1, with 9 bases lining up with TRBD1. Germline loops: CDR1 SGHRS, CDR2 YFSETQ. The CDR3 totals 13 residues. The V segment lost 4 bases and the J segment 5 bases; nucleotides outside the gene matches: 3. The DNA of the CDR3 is TGCGCCAGCAGCGGGGGGACAGGGACTGAAGCTTTCTTT. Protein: CASSGGTGTEAFF.

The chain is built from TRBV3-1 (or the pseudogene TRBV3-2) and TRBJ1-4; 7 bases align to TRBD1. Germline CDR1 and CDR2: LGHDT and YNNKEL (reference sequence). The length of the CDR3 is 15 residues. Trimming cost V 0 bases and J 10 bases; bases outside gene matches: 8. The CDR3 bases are TGTGCCAGCAGCCAAGACCGGACAGGAGGGGCAAAACTGTTTTTT. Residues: CASSQDRTGGAKLFF.

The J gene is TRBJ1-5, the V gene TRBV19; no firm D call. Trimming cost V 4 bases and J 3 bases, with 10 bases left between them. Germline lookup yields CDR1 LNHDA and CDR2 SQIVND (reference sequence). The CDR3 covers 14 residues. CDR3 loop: CASSKEGNNQPQHF. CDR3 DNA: TGTGCCAGTAGTAAGGAGGGAAACAATCAGCCCCAGCATTTT.

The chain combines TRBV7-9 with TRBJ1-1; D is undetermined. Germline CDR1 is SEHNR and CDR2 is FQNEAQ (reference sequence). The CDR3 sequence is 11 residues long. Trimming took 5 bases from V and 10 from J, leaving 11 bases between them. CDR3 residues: CASSLEEIAFF. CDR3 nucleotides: TGTGCCAGCAGCCTTGAAGAGATAGCTTTCTTT.

The CDR3, as DNA: TGTGCCAGCAGCTTCGGGAGAGCTACCTATGGCTACACCTTC. Translating gives CASSFGRATYGYTF. The V call is TRBV5-8, the J call TRBJ1-2; D ambiguous. The V gene lost 2 bases and the J gene lost 4 bases, with 12 bases spanning the gap. The length of the CDR3 is 14 residues. CDR1 and CDR2 from the germline V gene are SGHTS and YDEGEE.

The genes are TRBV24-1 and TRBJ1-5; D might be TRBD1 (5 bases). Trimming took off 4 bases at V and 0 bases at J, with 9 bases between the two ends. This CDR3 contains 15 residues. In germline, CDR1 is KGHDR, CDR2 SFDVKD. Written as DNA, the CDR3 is TGTGCCACCAGTGACCCAGGGATTAGCAATCAGCCCCAGCATTTT. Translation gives CATSDPGISNQPQHF.

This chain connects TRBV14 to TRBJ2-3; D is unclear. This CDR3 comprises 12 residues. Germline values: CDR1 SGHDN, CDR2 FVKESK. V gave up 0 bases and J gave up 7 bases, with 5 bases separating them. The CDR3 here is CASSQDSYTQYF. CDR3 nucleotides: TGTGCCAGCAGCCAAGACAGCTATACGCAGTATTTT.

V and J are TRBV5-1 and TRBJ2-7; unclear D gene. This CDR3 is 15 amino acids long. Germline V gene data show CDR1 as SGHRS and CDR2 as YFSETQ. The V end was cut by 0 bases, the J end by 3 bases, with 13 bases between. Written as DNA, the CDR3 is TGCGCCAGCAGCTTGGTACCCGGTAGTGTCTACGAGCAGTACTTC. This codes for CASSLVPGSVYEQYF.

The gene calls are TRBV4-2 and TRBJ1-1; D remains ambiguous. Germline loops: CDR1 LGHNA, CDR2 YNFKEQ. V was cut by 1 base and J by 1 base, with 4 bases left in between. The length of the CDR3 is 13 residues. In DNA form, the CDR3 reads TGTGCCAGCAGCCAAGCAGGGAACACTGAAGCTTTCTTT. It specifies CASSQAGNTEAFF.

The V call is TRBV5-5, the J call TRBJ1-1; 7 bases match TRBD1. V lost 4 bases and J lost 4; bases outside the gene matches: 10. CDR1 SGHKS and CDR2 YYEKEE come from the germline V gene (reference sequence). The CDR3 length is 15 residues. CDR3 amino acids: CASSTNTNRGTEAFF. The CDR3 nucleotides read TGTGCCAGCAGCACCAATACCAACAGGGGCACTGAAGCTTTCTTT.

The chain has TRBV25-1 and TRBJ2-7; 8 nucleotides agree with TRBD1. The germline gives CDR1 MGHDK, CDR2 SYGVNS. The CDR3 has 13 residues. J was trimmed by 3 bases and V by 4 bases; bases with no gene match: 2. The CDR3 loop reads CASSGQGYYEQYF. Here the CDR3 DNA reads TGTGCCAGCAGTGGACAGGGGTACTACGAGCAGTACTTC.